A single sample gave rise to the 8 T cell receptor beta chains below, sequenced in a study of blood T cell repertoires in COVID-19. Clones were sequenced by immunoSEQ multiplex PCR, and TCRdb holds only the in-frame ones, with some missing. The table includes around 260,000 clones, 83% detected once. What was sequenced was peripheral blood. These receptors came from a man between 60 and 70 years old who had recovered from COVID-19.

V and J are TRBV6-5 and TRBJ2-1; D is undetermined. Trimming took 6 bases from V and 6 from J, leaving 12 bases between them. The CDR3 sequence is 13 residues long. Germline V gene data show CDR1 as MNHEY and CDR2 as SVGAGI. The DNA for the CDR3 is TGTGCCAGCAGGTACGGGCCGCTCAATGAGCAGTTCTTC. Translating gives CASRYGPLNEQFF.

The gene calls are TRBV10-1 and TRBJ2-4; 7 bases are a match to TRBD1. Trimming cost V 7 bases and J 1 base; bases outside gene matches: 13. The CDR3 extends over 17 amino acids. Germline lookup yields CDR1 WNHNN and CDR2 SYGVQD (reference sequence). The CDR3 is CASKISGTDGAKNIQYF. The CDR3 bases are TGCGCCAGCAAAATTTCCGGGACAGATGGGGCCAAAAACATTCAGTACTTC.

The chain recombines TRBV24-1 with TRBJ2-3; 10 bases align to TRBD2. Germline-derived CDR1 and CDR2 are KGHDR and SFDVKD. V gave up 4 bases and J gave up 6 bases; unmatched junction bases: 6. This CDR3 comprises 15 residues. The CDR3 sequence: CATSDPAGGLDTQYF. In DNA, the CDR3 is TGTGCCACCAGTGACCCAGCGGGGGGGCTTGATACGCAGTATTTT.

The chain couples TRBV7-2 to TRBJ2-2; 9 bases fit TRBD2. Germline CDR1 SGHTA, CDR2 FQGNSA. V gave up 5 bases and J gave up 4 bases; unmatched junction bases: 5. CDR3 length equals 15 residues. CDR3 coding DNA: TGTGCCAGCAGCCCTACTAGCGGGCTCACCGGGGAGCTGTTTTTT. Amino acid sequence: CASSPTSGLTGELFF.

CDR3 sequence (DNA): TGTGCCAGCAGCCGTAACAGGGGGCAAACTGAAGCTTTCTTT. This encodes CASSRNRGQTEAFF. This chain joins TRBV3-1 (or the pseudogene TRBV3-2) and TRBJ1-1; 9 bases line up with TRBD1. V lost 4 bases to trimming and J lost 5 bases; unmatched junction nucleotides: 5. The CDR3 totals 14 residues. Germline V gives CDR1 LGHDT, CDR2 YNNKEL (reference sequence).

CDR3 nucleotides: TGTGCCAGCAGACGGGGGGCCTCCGAGCAGTACTTC. Residues: CASRRGASEQYF. The rearrangement joins TRBV28 to TRBJ2-7; TRBD2 is a possible D gene (7 bases). The V end lost 6 bases, the J end lost 6 bases, and 12 bases lay between the germline ends. Germline lookup yields CDR1 MDHEN and CDR2 SYDVKM. The CDR3 is 12 residues long.

This clone has a single count. The rearrangement links TRBV28 to TRBJ2-7; 15 bases fit TRBD2. Germline CDR1 is MDHEN and CDR2 is SYDVKM. The CDR3 contains 15 residues. The ends lost 6 bases at V and 3 bases at J; junction bases unmatched: 3. The CDR3 here is CASSGLAGGRYEQYF. The CDR3 DNA reads TGTGCCAGCAGCGGACTAGCGGGGGGGCGCTACGAGCAGTACTTC.

There are a few counts of this clone. V is TRBV5-1 and J is TRBJ2-7; possible D gene TRBD1, 6 bases. Germline CDR1 reads SGHRS; CDR2 reads YFSETQ. The CDR3 sequence is 18 residues long. V was shortened by 0 bases and J by 3 bases, with 22 bases between the two germline ends. The CDR3 protein is CASSLEVGFGQRNYEQYF. The DNA of the CDR3 is TGCGCCAGCAGCTTGGAGGTGGGCTTTGGACAGCGCAACTACGAGCAGTACTTC.